These T cell receptor beta chains were read from a single sample in a study of a mutant IDH1 vaccine in newly diagnosed glioma. The data were produced by immunoSEQ multiplex PCR, yet TCRdb's version contains in-frame clones alone and is incomplete. The sample lists roughly 62,000 clones; about 86% were seen once. Their antigen targets remain unknown. The sample was PBMCs, taken from a glioma patient whose treatment included an IDH1 peptide vaccine. These receptors were collected from a woman in her 50s with glioma. The CDR3 runs from the conserved cysteine through the conserved F or W. The order of the fields is D gene, clone size, V gene, J gene, CDR3 DNA, CDR3 protein. The D gene is left open where the match is weak. Expanded clones are given a class, and other clones once, few, many or no size at all.

D gene: -
clone size: -
V gene: TRBV6-5
J gene: TRBJ2-5
CDR3 DNA: TGTGCCAGCAGTTACGGTTACGGGGAGACCCAGTACTTC
CDR3 protein: CASSYGYGETQYF

D gene: TRBD1
clone size: once
V gene: TRBV7-9
J gene: TRBJ1-6
CDR3 DNA: TGTGCCACCATCAGGGGGACGACAGGGGGGAATTCACCCCTCCACTTT
CDR3 protein: CATIRGTTGGNSPLHF

D gene: -
clone size: -
V gene: TRBV14
J gene: TRBJ1-1
CDR3 DNA: TGTGCCAGCAGCCAAATCGAGGGTTACACTGAAGCTTTCTTT
CDR3 protein: CASSQIEGYTEAFF

D gene: -
clone size: -
V gene: TRBV6-1
J gene: TRBJ2-3
CDR3 DNA: TGTGCCAGCAGTGAAGAGGGCCGCGGCCACACGCAGTATTTT
CDR3 protein: CASSEEGRGHTQYF

D gene: TRBD1
clone size: -
V gene: TRBV6-1
J gene: TRBJ1-2
CDR3 DNA: TGTGCCAGCAGTGACCAGCCGGACAGGGGGCTATATGGCTACACCTTC
CDR3 protein: CASSDQPDRGLYGYTF

D gene: -
clone size: -
V gene: TRBV14
J gene: TRBJ1-6
CDR3 DNA: TGTGCCAGCAGCCAAGTAGGCAGGGCAGCGTCACCCCTCCACTTT
CDR3 protein: CASSQVGRAASPLHF

D gene: -
clone size: -
V gene: TRBV19
J gene: TRBJ2-4
CDR3 DNA: TGTGCCAGTAGTATTGGGACCGCCATTCAGTACTTC
CDR3 protein: CASSIGTAIQYF

D gene: TRBD1
clone size: -
V gene: TRBV7-2
J gene: TRBJ1-2
CDR3 DNA: TGTGCCAGCAACTTCGACAGGGTGCAAGGCTACACCTTC
CDR3 protein: CASNFDRVQGYTF

D gene: -
clone size: -
V gene: TRBV6-5
J gene: TRBJ1-6
CDR3 DNA: TGTGCCAGCAGTCCCGGGTTGGGTTTGGGTTCACCCCTCCACTTT
CDR3 protein: CASSPGLGLGSPLHF

D gene: -
clone size: -
V gene: TRBV2
J gene: TRBJ2-5
CDR3 DNA: TGTGCCAGCAGCTCCACGGGGGGCTCAGAGACCCAGTACTTC
CDR3 protein: CASSSTGGSETQYF

D gene: -
clone size: -
V gene: TRBV5-4
J gene: TRBJ2-1
CDR3 DNA: TGTGCCAGCAGCTTGGTAGGGGGAGACTACAATGAGCAGTTCTTC
CDR3 protein: CASSLVGGDYNEQFF

D gene: TRBD1
clone size: -
V gene: TRBV7-9
J gene: TRBJ2-3
CDR3 DNA: TGTGCCAGCAGCTCCCGGGACAGGGGCACAGATACGCAGTATTTT
CDR3 protein: CASSSRDRGTDTQYF

D gene: -
clone size: -
V gene: TRBV9
J gene: TRBJ2-1
CDR3 DNA: TGTGCCAGCAGCACCCAGGACAGCAACTACAATGAGCAGTTCTTC
CDR3 protein: CASSTQDSNYNEQFF

D gene: -
clone size: -
V gene: TRBV5-5
J gene: TRBJ1-1
CDR3 DNA: TGTGCCAGCAGCTTGGGGCAGGGGTTAATGAACACTGAAGCTTTCTTT
CDR3 protein: CASSLGQGLMNTEAFF